This is a list of T cell receptor beta chains from one sample in a study of cytomegalovirus exposure and HLA in healthy donors. Repertoires were generated with immunoSEQ multiplex PCR, while TCRdb's copy carries only in-frame clones and drops some. Of some 210,000 clones listed, over 75% are singletons. The source material was PBMCs. These receptors originate from a woman between 18 and 29 years old in good health and CMV-seropositive. The CDR3 runs from the conserved cysteine through the conserved F or W.

J gene	V gene	CDR3 length	CDR3 protein
TRBJ2-7	TRBV4-1	16	CASSHSDRGPGYEQYF
TRBJ1-1	TRBV5-6	15	CASNPQDTTYTEAFF
TRBJ1-2	TRBV30	14	CAWSDRGLSYGYTF
TRBJ2-7	TRBV19	14	CASRQREGSYEQYF
TRBJ1-1	TRBV7-3	13	CASSSGFGTEAFF
TRBJ2-7	TRBV6-6	14	CASSYRDRGGEQYF
TRBJ1-3	TRBV9	16	CASSGDRGPSGNTIYF
TRBJ1-2	TRBV5-6	15	CASSGGDRGNYGYTF
TRBJ2-1	TRBV11-2	13	CASSLEQSNEQFF
TRBJ2-4	TRBV5-1	14	CASSLGRGENIQYF